This TCR beta chain originates from a study of cytomegalovirus exposure and HLA in healthy donors. Study summary: The 110 million or so unique TCR beta sequences, from some 170 million T cells, were found by an earlier analysis.

Per the germline V gene, CDR1 is SGHRS and CDR2 is YFSETQ. The length of the CDR3 is 15 residues. Trimming took 4 bases from V and 3 from J; bases not matched to a gene: 5. On this clone itself: Its antigen is as yet unknown.

Study results and limitations: Some V segments could not be told apart, so they were left out, TRBV6-2 and TRBV6-3 among them. In a later analysis, at a false discovery rate of 0.05, 16,951 TCR beta sequences were associated with HLA alleles.

With 60 Vbeta and 13 Jbeta primers, the PCR was carried out. In the study's own analysis: There were about 80 million unique TCR beta chains by a later count, and some 10 million of them were shared. Assay used: immunoSEQ multiplex PCR; TCRdb lists only in-frame clones, some missing. The DNA was the basis for D and trimming; V, J and clone size are from that table. The table records more than 150,000 clones, roughly 84% of them present only once. The chain has TRBV5-1 and TRBJ2-1, with 9 bases matching TRBD2. The source of this sequence is a woman aged 45-59 years in good health and CMV-seropositive. Material: PBMCs. The CDR3 DNA sequence: TGCGCCAGCAGCGAAGCGGGGGGTTACTACAATGAGCAGTTCTTC. Amino acids: CASSEAGGYYNEQFF. Full variable domain (rest looked up from reference TRBV5-1 and TRBJ2-1): KAGVTQTPRYLIKTRGQQVTLSCSPISGHRSVSWYQQTPGQGLQFLFEYFSETQRNKGNFPGRFSGRQFSNSRSEMNVSTLELGDSALYLCASSEAGGYYNEQFFGPGTRLTVL.